Shown below are 10 T cell receptor beta chains from a single sample sequenced in a study of blood T cell repertoires in COVID-19. TCRdb's copy holds only in-frame clones and misses some; the assay was immunoSEQ multiplex PCR. Of 150,000 to 200,000 clones listed, around 83% are singletons. The sequenced sample was peripheral blood. The receptor source for this set is a woman over 75 in a cohort sampled during active or convalescent COVID-19.

V and J are TRBV18 and TRBJ1-5, with D perhaps TRBD1 (5 bases). The CDR3 length is 13 residues. From germline, CDR1 is KGHSH and CDR2 LQKENI. V was cut by 4 bases and J by 5 bases, with 9 bases left in between. CDR3 nucleotide sequence: TGTGCCAGCTCACAGGGGATTGATCAGCCCCAGCATTTT. This codes for CASSQGIDQPQHF.

The J gene is TRBJ1-5, the V gene TRBV7-9; D remains unclear. The CDR3 is 16 amino acids. Trimming removed 0 bases from V and 7 bases from J, with 16 bases in between. Germline V CDR1 and CDR2: SEHNR, FQNEAQ (reference sequence). Written as DNA, the CDR3 is TGTGCCAGCAGCTTAGCTCTAGGCGGGGAAGGGCAGCCCCAGCATTTT. Translation: CASSLALGGEGQPQHF.

The rearrangement links TRBV10-1 to TRBJ2-1, with 8 bases lining up with TRBD2. The ends lost 0 bases at V and 10 bases at J; junction bases unmatched: 8. The CDR3 runs to 15 residues. From germline, CDR1 is WNHNN and CDR2 SYGVQD (reference sequence). The CDR3 loop reads CASSESLAGPEEQFF. CDR3 DNA: TGCGCCAGCAGTGAGTCCCTAGCGGGCCCCGAAGAGCAGTTCTTC.

The CDR3 is CASSEGEGEQFF. The CDR3 coding sequence is TGTGCCAGCAGTGAAGGCGAGGGTGAGCAGTTCTTC. V is TRBV2 and J is TRBJ2-1, with D tentatively TRBD2 (5 bases). The germline V gene encodes CDR1 SNHLY and CDR2 FYNNEI. This CDR3 comprises 12 residues. Between the trimmed V and J ends, which lost 1 base and 9 bases, there was a span of 7 bases.

The chain couples TRBV9 to TRBJ1-1, with a tentative D call TRBD1 (5 bases). V was trimmed by 3 bases and J by 4 bases, leaving 13 bases between them. The CDR3 extends over 14 amino acids. Germline V gene lookup returns CDR1 SGDLS and CDR2 YYNGEE. CDR3 coding DNA: TGTGCCAGCAGCGCCGCTCAGGGACTCACTGAAGCTTTCTTT. Residues: CASSAAQGLTEAFF.

The table lists this clone with a few counts. The chain recombines TRBV18 with TRBJ1-5; D may be TRBD1 (5 bases). CDR1 is KGHSH, CDR2 LQKENI, per germline. Trimming cost V 8 bases and J 1 base, with 18 bases left between them. CDR3 length: 16 residues. CDR3 in DNA: TGTGCCAGCGCGGAAGGGGCCATGGGGAGCAATCAGCCCCAGCATTTT. This sequence encodes CASAEGAMGSNQPQHF.

The chain employs TRBV6-6 and TRBJ1-6; a weak D match, TRBD1 (6 bases). The CDR3 covers 15 residues. Germline loops: CDR1 MNHNY, CDR2 SVGAGI (reference sequence). The V gene lost 2 bases and the J gene lost 7 bases, with 12 bases spanning the gap. CDR3 in DNA: TGTGCCAGCAGTTACCACAGGGAATTGAATTCACCCCTCCACTTT. Its translation is CASSYHRELNSPLHF.

V and J are TRBV3-1 (or the pseudogene TRBV3-2) and TRBJ1-2; tentative D call: TRBD1 (6 bases). The CDR3 runs to 14 residues. Trimming shortened V by 0 bases and J by 6 bases, and 11 bases separated the two germline ends. Germline lookup yields CDR1 LGHDT and CDR2 YNNKEL (reference sequence). The CDR3, as DNA: TGTGCCAGCAGCCAAGATAGGGGGGGCGATGGCTACACCTTC. It codes for CASSQDRGGDGYTF.

The chain combines TRBV30 with TRBJ1-2; TRBD1 matches 7 bases. This CDR3 has 13 residues. Trimming removed 2 bases from V and 8 bases from J; junction bases left unmatched: 8. CDR1 GTSNPN and CDR2 SVGIG come from the germline V gene (reference sequence). CDR3 in amino acids: CAWSTLTGVGYTF. The CDR3 DNA sequence: TGTGCCTGGAGTACCCTAACAGGGGTAGGCTACACCTTC.

The chain has TRBV29-1 and TRBJ2-7; D might be TRBD2 (6 bases). The CDR3 has 20 residues. The ends were cut back, 0 bases at V and 3 bases at J, with 30 bases in the middle. CDR1 is SQVTM, CDR2 ANQGSEA, per germline. The CDR3 coding sequence is TGCAGCGTTGAAGACGGCCCTGGACGGGAGTACGGTTGGGGACTCTACGAGCAGTACGTC. Translating gives CSVEDGPGREYGWGLYEQYV.